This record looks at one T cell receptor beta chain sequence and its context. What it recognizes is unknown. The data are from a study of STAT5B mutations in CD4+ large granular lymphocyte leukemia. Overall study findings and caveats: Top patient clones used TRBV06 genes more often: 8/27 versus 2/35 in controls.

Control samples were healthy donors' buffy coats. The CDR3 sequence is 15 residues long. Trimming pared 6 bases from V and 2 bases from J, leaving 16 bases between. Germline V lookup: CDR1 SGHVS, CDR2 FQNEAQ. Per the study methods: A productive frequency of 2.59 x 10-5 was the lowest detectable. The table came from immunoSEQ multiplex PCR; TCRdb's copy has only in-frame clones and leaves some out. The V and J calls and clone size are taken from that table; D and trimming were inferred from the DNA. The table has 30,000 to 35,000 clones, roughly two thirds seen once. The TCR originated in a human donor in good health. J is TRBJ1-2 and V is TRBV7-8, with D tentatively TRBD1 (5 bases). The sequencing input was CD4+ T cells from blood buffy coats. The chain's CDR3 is CASSSGHGKNYGYTF. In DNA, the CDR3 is TGTGCCAGCAGTTCTGGACACGGAAAGAACTATGGCTACACCTTC.